Listed below are T cell receptor beta chains from one sample, sequenced in a study of blood T cell repertoires in COVID-19. Sequenced by immunoSEQ multiplex PCR; TCRdb stores in-frame clones only, minus some. The sample lists about 30,000 clones; 70% to 90% were seen once. The sequenced sample was peripheral blood. The receptors stem from a human donor in a cohort sampled during active COVID-19. Both conserved end residues are part of each CDR3. The D gene is left open where the match is weak. Only part of the rows carry a size: once, few, many, or a class if the clone is expanded.

d_gene: .; abundance: few; j_gene: TRBJ1-6; v_gene: TRBV5-1; CDR3aa: CASSLGRSNYNSPLHF; CDR3nt: TGCGCCAGCAGCTTGGGTCGGTCAAACTATAATTCACCCCTCCACTTT
d_gene: TRBD1; abundance: .; j_gene: TRBJ2-1; v_gene: TRBV3-1/TRBV3-2; CDR3aa: CASSQWGRDRGNEQFF; CDR3nt: TGTGCCAGCAGCCAATGGGGCCGGGACAGGGGCAATGAGCAGTTCTTC
d_gene: TRBD1; abundance: .; j_gene: TRBJ2-3; v_gene: TRBV30; CDR3aa: CAWSRGQGISSTDTQYF; CDR3nt: TGTGCCTGGAGTAGGGGACAGGGAATCTCCTCGACAGATACGCAGTATTTT
d_gene: TRBD1; abundance: .; j_gene: TRBJ2-3; v_gene: TRBV30; CDR3aa: CARETGGSTDTQYF; CDR3nt: TGTGCCCGTGAGACAGGGGGTTCAACAGATACGCAGTATTTT
d_gene: TRBD2; abundance: .; j_gene: TRBJ2-7; v_gene: TRBV10-3; CDR3aa: CAISAGGWGEQYF; CDR3nt: TGTGCCATCTCCGCGGGGGGCTGGGGCGAGCAGTACTTC
d_gene: TRBD2; abundance: .; j_gene: TRBJ2-3; v_gene: TRBV5-6; CDR3aa: CASSLPSGGANTQYF; CDR3nt: TGTGCCAGCAGCTTGCCTAGCGGGGGGGCGAATACGCAGTATTTT
d_gene: .; abundance: .; j_gene: TRBJ2-1; v_gene: TRBV12-3/TRBV12-4; CDR3aa: CASSGLPSEQFF; CDR3nt: TGTGCCAGCAGTGGACTGCCGAGTGAGCAGTTCTTC
d_gene: .; abundance: .; j_gene: TRBJ2-7; v_gene: TRBV5-4; CDR3aa: CASSQAGTPSYEQYF; CDR3nt: TGTGCCAGCAGCCAGGCCGGGACACCCTCCTACGAGCAGTACTTC
d_gene: TRBD2; abundance: .; j_gene: TRBJ2-3; v_gene: TRBV18; CDR3aa: CASSPLPAGGVDTQYF; CDR3nt: TGTGCCAGCTCACCACTGCCAGCGGGGGGCGTAGATACGCAGTATTTT
d_gene: TRBD1; abundance: .; j_gene: TRBJ2-7; v_gene: TRBV5-1; CDR3aa: CASSLGGQGYEQYF; CDR3nt: TGCGCCAGCAGCTTGGGGGGACAGGGTTACGAGCAGTACTTC
d_gene: .; abundance: .; j_gene: TRBJ2-7; v_gene: TRBV6-5; CDR3aa: CASSYSNRDEQYF; CDR3nt: TGTGCCAGCAGTTACTCGAACAGAGACGAGCAGTACTTC
d_gene: .; abundance: .; j_gene: TRBJ1-2; v_gene: TRBV7-9; CDR3aa: CASSLLVEEYYGYTF; CDR3nt: TGTGCCAGCAGCTTATTGGTTGAGGAATACTATGGCTACACCTTC
d_gene: .; abundance: .; j_gene: TRBJ2-2; v_gene: TRBV19; CDR3aa: CASSSGGGAGELFF; CDR3nt: TGTGCCAGTAGTAGTGGAGGGGGCGCGGGGGAGCTGTTTTTT
d_gene: .; abundance: .; j_gene: TRBJ2-1; v_gene: TRBV20-1; CDR3aa: CSASPAPITQGQFF; CDR3nt: TGCAGTGCTAGTCCAGCTCCGATAACACAGGGACAGTTCTTC
d_gene: .; abundance: .; j_gene: TRBJ1-1; v_gene: TRBV5-1; CDR3aa: CASSFRDSNTEAFF; CDR3nt: TGCGCCAGCAGCTTCCGGGATTCGAACACTGAAGCTTTCTTT
d_gene: TRBD2; abundance: .; j_gene: TRBJ2-3; v_gene: TRBV5-1; CDR3aa: CASSASGGRVTDTQYF; CDR3nt: TGCGCCAGCAGCGCGAGCGGGGGGCGGGTCACAGATACGCAGTATTTT
d_gene: .; abundance: .; j_gene: TRBJ2-5; v_gene: TRBV5-1; CDR3aa: CASSLEGLRTQETQYF; CDR3nt: TGCGCCAGCAGTCTGGAGGGACTCCGAACCCAAGAGACCCAGTACTTC
d_gene: .; abundance: .; j_gene: TRBJ1-5; v_gene: TRBV6-1; CDR3aa: CASSEGAGNQPQHF; CDR3nt: TGTGCCAGCAGTGAAGGGGCAGGCAATCAGCCCCAGCATTTT
d_gene: TRBD1; abundance: .; j_gene: TRBJ1-2; v_gene: TRBV19; CDR3aa: CASSPGTGNYGYTF; CDR3nt: TGTGCCAGTAGTCCCGGGACAGGGAACTATGGCTACACCTTC
d_gene: .; abundance: once; j_gene: TRBJ1-4; v_gene: TRBV6-1; CDR3aa: CASSEFRGAELFF; CDR3nt: TGTGCCAGCAGTGAATTTCGGGGTGCCGAACTGTTTTTT
d_gene: TRBD1; abundance: .; j_gene: TRBJ1-2; v_gene: TRBV19; CDR3aa: CASSTGGDYGYTF; CDR3nt: TGTGCCAGTAGTACAGGGGGCGACTATGGCTACACCTTC
d_gene: TRBD1; abundance: .; j_gene: TRBJ1-4; v_gene: TRBV29-1; CDR3aa: CSVQGAANEKLFF; CDR3nt: TGCAGCGTTCAGGGGGCAGCTAATGAAAAACTGTTTTTT
d_gene: .; abundance: .; j_gene: TRBJ2-2; v_gene: TRBV3-1/TRBV3-2; CDR3aa: CASSQARTGELFF; CDR3nt: TGTGCCAGCAGCCAAGCCAGGACCGGGGAGCTGTTTTTT
d_gene: TRBD2; abundance: .; j_gene: TRBJ2-4; v_gene: TRBV9; CDR3aa: CASSDGLAGLAKNIQYF; CDR3nt: TGTGCCAGCAGCGATGGACTAGCGGGCCTAGCCAAAAACATTCAGTACTTC
d_gene: TRBD1; abundance: .; j_gene: TRBJ2-7; v_gene: TRBV6-5; CDR3aa: CASRRTGDYEQYF; CDR3nt: TGTGCCAGCAGGAGGACAGGGGACTACGAGCAGTACTTC
d_gene: .; abundance: .; j_gene: TRBJ1-5; v_gene: TRBV5-6; CDR3aa: CASSLNGQWNQPQHF; CDR3nt: TGTGCCAGCAGCTTGAATGGCCAGTGGAATCAGCCCCAGCATTTT
d_gene: .; abundance: .; j_gene: TRBJ1-1; v_gene: TRBV6-1; CDR3aa: CASSDRGQLNTEAFF; CDR3nt: TGTGCCAGCAGTGATAGGGGACAATTGAACACTGAAGCTTTCTTT
d_gene: .; abundance: once; j_gene: TRBJ1-5; v_gene: TRBV27; CDR3aa: CASSLSGGTQPQHF; CDR3nt: TGTGCCAGCAGTTTATCGGGGGGGACTCAGCCCCAGCATTTT
d_gene: .; abundance: few; j_gene: TRBJ1-1; v_gene: TRBV5-5; CDR3aa: CASSPGQYGAFF; CDR3nt: TGTGCCAGCAGCCCAGGACAGTATGGAGCTTTCTTT
d_gene: TRBD2; abundance: .; j_gene: TRBJ2-5; v_gene: TRBV5-1; CDR3aa: CASSPGTSGGEETQYF; CDR3nt: TGCGCCAGCAGCCCGGGGACTAGCGGGGGGGAAGAGACCCAGTACTTC
d_gene: .; abundance: few; j_gene: TRBJ1-2; v_gene: TRBV6-5; CDR3aa: CASTPRGAGGYTF; CDR3nt: TGTGCCAGCACCCCCCGGGGGGCAGGTGGCTACACCTTC
d_gene: .; abundance: .; j_gene: TRBJ1-3; v_gene: TRBV7-3; CDR3aa: CASSLNGGASGNTIYF; CDR3nt: TGTGCCAGCAGCTTAAACGGGGGGGCGTCTGGAAACACCATATATTTT
d_gene: TRBD1; abundance: .; j_gene: TRBJ1-4; v_gene: TRBV9; CDR3aa: CASSAAGTGYEKLFF; CDR3nt: TGTGCCAGCAGCGCTGCCGGGACAGGGTACGAAAAACTGTTTTTT
d_gene: .; abundance: .; j_gene: TRBJ2-5; v_gene: TRBV4-2; CDR3aa: CASSQDRGMETQYF; CDR3nt: TGTGCCAGCAGCCAAGATAGGGGGATGGAGACCCAGTACTTC
d_gene: .; abundance: .; j_gene: TRBJ1-1; v_gene: TRBV10-3; CDR3aa: CAISGAQGEVRAFF; CDR3nt: TGTGCCATCAGTGGTGCTCAGGGTGAGGTCAGAGCTTTCTTT
d_gene: TRBD1; abundance: .; j_gene: TRBJ2-7; v_gene: TRBV7-3; CDR3aa: CASSRDRNYEQYF; CDR3nt: TGTGCCAGCAGCCGGGACAGGAATTACGAGCAGTACTTC
d_gene: .; abundance: .; j_gene: TRBJ2-4; v_gene: TRBV6-1; CDR3aa: CASSEPAGPGYIQYF; CDR3nt: TGTGCCAGCAGTGAACCGGCAGGCCCGGGGTACATTCAGTACTTC
d_gene: .; abundance: few; j_gene: TRBJ2-7; v_gene: TRBV5-1; CDR3aa: CASSSSLSYEQYF; CDR3nt: TGCGCCAGCAGCTCCTCACTCTCCTACGAGCAGTACTTC
d_gene: TRBD2; abundance: .; j_gene: TRBJ2-1; v_gene: TRBV5-1; CDR3aa: CASSQEGLAGYNEQFF; CDR3nt: TGCGCCAGCAGCCAAGAAGGACTAGCGGGGTACAATGAGCAGTTCTTC
d_gene: .; abundance: .; j_gene: TRBJ2-7; v_gene: TRBV6-5; CDR3aa: CASSYSRGSLVKQYF; CDR3nt: TGTGCCAGCAGTTACTCACGAGGCAGCCTAGTTAAGCAGTACTTC
d_gene: TRBD1; abundance: .; j_gene: TRBJ2-1; v_gene: TRBV19; CDR3aa: CASSIDGTGNYNEQFF; CDR3nt: TGTGCCAGTAGTATAGATGGGACAGGGAACTACAATGAGCAGTTCTTC
d_gene: TRBD1; abundance: .; j_gene: TRBJ2-7; v_gene: TRBV3-1/TRBV3-2; CDR3aa: CASSRDRGLHEQYF; CDR3nt: TGTGCCAGCAGCCGGGACAGGGGGCTCCACGAGCAGTACTTC
d_gene: .; abundance: .; j_gene: TRBJ1-1; v_gene: TRBV7-9; CDR3aa: CASSLEWTAQAFF; CDR3nt: TGTGCCAGCAGCTTAGAATGGACAGCTCAAGCTTTCTTT
d_gene: .; abundance: .; j_gene: TRBJ2-7; v_gene: TRBV7-2; CDR3aa: CASSSRTQTYEQYF; CDR3nt: TGTGCCAGCAGCTCGAGGACACAGACCTACGAGCAGTACTTC
d_gene: .; abundance: .; j_gene: TRBJ1-1; v_gene: TRBV7-8; CDR3aa: CASARRLFGTEAFF; CDR3nt: TGTGCCAGCGCACGCAGACTCTTCGGCACTGAAGCTTTCTTT
d_gene: .; abundance: .; j_gene: TRBJ1-1; v_gene: TRBV6-5; CDR3aa: CASRKSWASTEAFF; CDR3nt: TGTGCCAGCAGAAAATCCTGGGCGTCCACTGAAGCTTTCTTT
d_gene: .; abundance: .; j_gene: TRBJ2-3; v_gene: TRBV6-6; CDR3aa: CASSRPEARGTQYF; CDR3nt: TGTGCCAGCAGCCGCCCGGAAGCCCGAGGTACGCAGTATTTT
d_gene: .; abundance: once; j_gene: TRBJ2-2; v_gene: TRBV5-1; CDR3aa: CASTGGLYTGELFF; CDR3nt: TGCGCCAGTACCGGGGGGCTGTACACCGGGGAGCTGTTTTTT
d_gene: TRBD1; abundance: .; j_gene: TRBJ1-1; v_gene: TRBV19; CDR3aa: CASSGTGDGTEAFF; CDR3nt: TGTGCCAGTAGTGGGACAGGGGATGGGACTGAAGCTTTCTTT
d_gene: .; abundance: .; j_gene: TRBJ1-2; v_gene: TRBV7-9; CDR3aa: CASSPSGGDMVARGYGYTF; CDR3nt: TGTGCCAGCAGCCCCAGTGGGGGCGACATGGTAGCAAGAGGTTATGGCTACACCTTC
d_gene: TRBD2; abundance: .; j_gene: TRBJ2-1; v_gene: TRBV5-1; CDR3aa: CASSIGGARNEQFF; CDR3nt: TGCGCCAGCAGTATCGGGGGGGCGAGGAATGAGCAGTTCTTC
d_gene: TRBD1; abundance: .; j_gene: TRBJ2-5; v_gene: TRBV19; CDR3aa: CASSPLLDRQHQETQYF; CDR3nt: TGTGCCAGTAGCCCCCTTTTGGACAGGCAGCACCAAGAGACCCAGTACTTC
d_gene: .; abundance: .; j_gene: TRBJ2-1; v_gene: TRBV18; CDR3aa: CASSPAGYEQFF; CDR3nt: TGTGCCAGCTCACCAGCAGGGTATGAGCAGTTCTTC
d_gene: TRBD1; abundance: once; j_gene: TRBJ1-1; v_gene: TRBV7-9; CDR3aa: CASSKQGITEAFF; CDR3nt: TGTGCCAGCAGTAAACAGGGGATCACTGAAGCTTTCTTT
d_gene: .; abundance: .; j_gene: TRBJ2-5; v_gene: TRBV19; CDR3aa: CASSSGTPGTQYF; CDR3nt: TGTGCCAGTAGCTCCGGGACACCGGGGACCCAGTACTTC
d_gene: TRBD2; abundance: .; j_gene: TRBJ2-1; v_gene: TRBV5-1; CDR3aa: CASSLSSGGRDEQFF; CDR3nt: TGCGCCAGCAGCTTGTCAAGCGGGGGCCGGGATGAGCAGTTCTTC
d_gene: .; abundance: .; j_gene: TRBJ2-3; v_gene: TRBV11-3; CDR3aa: CASSSNRGFTDTQYF; CDR3nt: TGTGCCAGCAGCTCAAACCGGGGTTTCACAGATACGCAGTATTTT
d_gene: .; abundance: .; j_gene: TRBJ2-1; v_gene: TRBV5-1; CDR3aa: CASSLDDAGYNEQFF; CDR3nt: TGCGCCAGCAGCTTGGATGACGCAGGCTACAATGAGCAGTTCTTC